The rows below give T cell receptor beta chains drawn from one sample of a study. One entry per CDR3 protein, called by TCRdb with MiXCR from the 5' RACE reads. The sample consists of around 9,100 distinct CDR3 sequences, 60% of them appearing once. The specimen sequenced was tumor-infiltrating memory CD4+ T cells sorted from the breast tumor. The receptor set was obtained from a female donor with breast cancer. The CDR3 runs from the conserved cysteine through the conserved F or W. The D gene is left open where the match is weak.

V gene	J gene	D gene	CDR3 protein
TRBV5-1	TRBJ2-5	.	CASSLSSAVQETQYF
TRBV4-1	TRBJ2-3	.	CASSLLERLDTQYF
TRBV12-3/TRBV12-4	TRBJ1-2	.	CASSLTVTYGYTF
TRBV7-8	TRBJ1-3	TRBD1	CASSKGGGQTGNTIYF
TRBV6-5	TRBJ1-2	TRBD1	CASSRDRGHYGYTF
TRBV20-1	TRBJ1-1	.	CSARDLREDTEAFF
TRBV20-1	TRBJ2-7	TRBD2	CSGRWGGSYEQYF
TRBV5-1	TRBJ1-1	.	CASSLDGGRFEAFF
TRBV7-7	TRBJ2-2	.	CASSLSTVGELFF
TRBV5-5	TRBJ2-7	TRBD1	CASSSGQGHYEQYF
TRBV10-3	TRBJ2-7	.	CAIREGTGTANSYEQYF
TRBV7-2	TRBJ2-7	.	CASSFSAGGLGEQYF
TRBV30	TRBJ1-3	.	CAWRGTGLSSGNTIYF
TRBV20-1	TRBJ2-7	TRBD2	CSARGTSGGSYEQYF
TRBV5-1	TRBJ2-3	.	CASSSGTSTDTQYF
TRBV29-1	TRBJ1-2	.	CSVEVISGKDGYTF
TRBV10-2	TRBJ2-7	.	CASRDPTYEQYF
TRBV20-1	TRBJ2-2	.	CSAGNTGELFF
TRBV7-6	TRBJ1-5	.	CASSFSQDSNQPQHF
TRBV4-3	TRBJ1-4	TRBD1	CASSQLGQAEKLFF
TRBV7-9	TRBJ2-1	TRBD2	CASSFVGSGRSTYNEQFF
TRBV20-1	TRBJ1-3	.	CSALLFRDSGLGGNTIYF
TRBV10-1	TRBJ2-2	TRBD1	CASRDRDTGELFF
TRBV29-1	TRBJ1-2	TRBD1	CSVDQGGDGYTF
TRBV10-3	TRBJ1-4	.	CATQPDVTTNEKLFF
TRBV5-1	TRBJ2-7	.	CASSLVSGPYEQYF
TRBV5-1	TRBJ2-1	.	CASSNSGSYNEQFF
TRBV6-6	TRBJ1-1	.	CASIPGRNTEAFF
TRBV12-3/TRBV12-4	TRBJ1-3	.	CASRNRRGENAIYF
TRBV7-9	TRBJ2-4	.	CASSLTRVLSPAKNIQYF
TRBV4-2	TRBJ2-1	.	CASSLTASSYNEQVF
TRBV20-1	TRBJ2-3	.	CSARSTDTQYF
TRBV7-3	TRBJ2-1	TRBD2	CASSYTSGAYNEQFF
TRBV28	TRBJ2-7	.	CASSRGLSYEQYF
TRBV5-1	TRBJ2-6	.	CASSLSVRTGIVQSGANVLTF
TRBV4-2	TRBJ1-2	TRBD1	CASGQDRAGSYTF
TRBV7-2	TRBJ1-5	.	CASSPTTNQPQHF
TRBV5-1	TRBJ2-5	.	CASSPGGSGETQYF
TRBV20-1	TRBJ1-6	.	CSASEAIGSPLHF
TRBV6-6	TRBJ2-1	.	CASSYSSPRSANEQFF
TRBV6-6	TRBJ1-2	TRBD1	CASSSLQGGGYGYTF
TRBV28	TRBJ1-2	TRBD1	CASSLGGQGASGYTF
TRBV18	TRBJ1-2	.	CASSPPSGFNYGYTF
TRBV5-1	TRBJ1-5	.	CAGSPAPSNQPQHF
TRBV6-5	TRBJ2-1	TRBD1	CASSSGTGSVDEQFF
TRBV28	TRBJ1-2	.	CASSLDPRLGGYTF
TRBV9	TRBJ1-5	.	CASSEQGCQPQHF
TRBV5-1	TRBJ2-7	.	CASSIQGSYEQYF